This TCR beta chain was captured by sequencing in a study of spatial heterogeneity in lung cancer. In TCRdb, the 5' RACE reads were re-called with MiXCR into one record per CDR3 protein. The repertoire includes around 2,900 distinct CDR3 sequences, 5.5% to 7% of them detected once, and about a sixth sits in the top ten. The table lists this clonotype with many counts. As to time point: sample taken at primary tumor resection. V gave up 5 bases and J gave up 10 bases, with 12 bases separating them. The CDR3 length is 13 residues. From germline, CDR1 is MDHEN and CDR2 SYDVKM. The chain has TRBV28 and TRBJ1-6; maybe TRBD1 (5 bases). The sequencing used normal lung tissue next to the tumor, collected at surgery. The receptor comes from a male donor with early-stage non-small cell lung cancer. The CDR3 sequence is CASSDRQTSPLHF. The CDR3 nucleotides are TGTGCCAGCAGTGACCGACAGACCTCACCCCTCCACTTT.